This T cell receptor beta chain stems from a study of sequential checkpoint blockade in melanoma. For the study at large: Randomization was 1:1 between first-line nivolumab→ipilimumab and ipilimumab→nivolumab. After both sequences, patients received maintenance nivolumab.

The V end lost 6 bases, the J end lost 2 bases, and 19 bases lay between the germline ends. Germline lookup yields CDR1 SGHNT and CDR2 YYREEE (reference sequence). CDR3 size: 16 residues. Treatment in this sample: randomized to nivolumab then ipilimumab (arm A) or the reverse (arm B). The data were produced by immunoSEQ multiplex PCR, yet TCRdb's version contains in-frame clones alone and is incomplete. The repertoire has 35,000 to 50,000 clones, 86% of them found once; the top ten carry around 12%. The rearrangement links TRBV5-4 to TRBJ2-3; perhaps TRBD2 as D (6 bases). The sequences come from CD8+ T cells sorted from blood (inferred from file names), collected from a patient given nivolumab and ipilimumab in sequence. The clonotype originates from a human donor with melanoma. This chain's CDR3 is CASTPQTRTPTDTQYF. The CDR3 nucleotides are TGTGCCAGCACCCCGCAGACTAGAACACCCACAGATACGCAGTATTTT.